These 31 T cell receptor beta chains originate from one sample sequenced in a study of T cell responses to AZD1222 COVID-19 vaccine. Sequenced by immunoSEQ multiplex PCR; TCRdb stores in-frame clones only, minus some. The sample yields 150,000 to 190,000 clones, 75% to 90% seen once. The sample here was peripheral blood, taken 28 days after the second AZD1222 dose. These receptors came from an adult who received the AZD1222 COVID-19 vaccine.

CDR3 sequence (DNA): TGTGCCAGCAGCTTAGAGAACGCTAGGGGTGAAGATACGCAGTATTTT. It specifies CASSLENARGEDTQYF. This sequence joins TRBV7-2 and TRBJ2-3, with D possibly being TRBD1 (5 bases). Trimming shortened V by 1 base and J by 5 bases, and 16 bases separated the two germline ends. This CDR3 spans 16 amino acids. From germline, CDR1 is SGHTA and CDR2 FQGNSA.

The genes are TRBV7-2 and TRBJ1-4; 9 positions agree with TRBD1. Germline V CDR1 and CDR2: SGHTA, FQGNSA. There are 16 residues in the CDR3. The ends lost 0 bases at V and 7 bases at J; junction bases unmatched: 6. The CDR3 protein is CASSLAGTGMGEKLFF. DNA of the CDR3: TGTGCCAGCAGCTTAGCCGGGACAGGGATGGGTGAAAAACTGTTTTTT.

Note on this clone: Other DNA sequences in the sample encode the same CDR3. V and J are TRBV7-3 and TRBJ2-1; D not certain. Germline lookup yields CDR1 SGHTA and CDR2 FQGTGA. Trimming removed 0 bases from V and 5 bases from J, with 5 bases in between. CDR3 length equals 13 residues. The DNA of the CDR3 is TGTGCCAGCAGCTTAACCCGGGACAATGAGCAGTTCTTC. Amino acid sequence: CASSLTRDNEQFF.

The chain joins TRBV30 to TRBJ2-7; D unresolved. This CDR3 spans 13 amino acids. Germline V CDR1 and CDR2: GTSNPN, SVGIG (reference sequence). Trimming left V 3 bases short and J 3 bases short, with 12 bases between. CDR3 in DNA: TGTGCCTGGAGCCTCGGGTCCAGCTACGAGCAGTACTTC. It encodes CAWSLGSSYEQYF.

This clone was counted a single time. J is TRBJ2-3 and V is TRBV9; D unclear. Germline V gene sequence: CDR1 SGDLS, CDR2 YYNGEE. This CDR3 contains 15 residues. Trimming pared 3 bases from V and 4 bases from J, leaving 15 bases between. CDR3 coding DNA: TGTGCCAGCAGCGCTGATGGGGTTATCTCAGATACGCAGTATTTT. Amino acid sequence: CASSADGVISDTQYF.

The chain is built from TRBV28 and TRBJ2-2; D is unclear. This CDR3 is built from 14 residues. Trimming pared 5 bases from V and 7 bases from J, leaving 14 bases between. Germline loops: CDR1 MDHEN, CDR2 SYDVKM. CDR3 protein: CASSLLTVVGELFF. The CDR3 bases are TGTGCCAGCAGTCTCCTCACAGTGGTCGGGGAGCTGTTTTTT.

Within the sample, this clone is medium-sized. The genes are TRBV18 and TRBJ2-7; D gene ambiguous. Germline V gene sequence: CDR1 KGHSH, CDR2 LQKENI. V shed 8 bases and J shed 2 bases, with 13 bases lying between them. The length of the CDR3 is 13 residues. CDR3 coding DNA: TGTGCCAGCCGAAACGACGATACCTACGAGCAGTACTTC. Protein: CASRNDDTYEQYF.

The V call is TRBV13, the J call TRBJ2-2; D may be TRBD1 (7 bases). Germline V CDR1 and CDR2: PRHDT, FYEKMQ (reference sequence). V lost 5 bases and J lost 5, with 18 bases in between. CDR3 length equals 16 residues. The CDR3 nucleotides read TGTGCCAGCAGCCTCAGACAGGGTCGGGGGACCGGGGAGCTGTTTTTT. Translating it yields CASSLRQGRGTGELFF.

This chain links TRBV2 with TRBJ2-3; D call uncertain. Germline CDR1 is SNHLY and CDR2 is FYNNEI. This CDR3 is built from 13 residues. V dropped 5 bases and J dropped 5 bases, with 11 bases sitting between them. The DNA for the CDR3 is TGTGCCAGCAGTTCTAGGGAATTAGATACGCAGTATTTT. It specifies CASSSRELDTQYF.

For the CDR3, the DNA is TGTGCCACCATGACTAGCGCTTACAATGAGCAGTTCTTC. Protein sequence: CATMTSAYNEQFF. The V call is TRBV19, the J call TRBJ2-1; the match to TRBD2 covers 8 bases. This CDR3 spans 13 amino acids. V trimming: 10 bases; J trimming: 4 bases; junction bases outside the gene matches: 6. Germline CDR1 reads LNHDA; CDR2 reads SQIVND (reference sequence).

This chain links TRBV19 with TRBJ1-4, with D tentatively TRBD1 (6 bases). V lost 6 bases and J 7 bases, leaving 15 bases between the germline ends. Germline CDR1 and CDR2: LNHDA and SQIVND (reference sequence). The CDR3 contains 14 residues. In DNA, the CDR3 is TGTGCCAGTAGCACAGGGACCGTCGGTGAAAAACTGTTTTTT. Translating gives CASSTGTVGEKLFF.

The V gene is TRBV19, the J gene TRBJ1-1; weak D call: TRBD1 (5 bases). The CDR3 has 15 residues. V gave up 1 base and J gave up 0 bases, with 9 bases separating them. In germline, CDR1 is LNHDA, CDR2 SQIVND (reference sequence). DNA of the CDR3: TGTGCCAGTAGTATAGGTAGCAGGGTGAACACTGAAGCTTTCTTT. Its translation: CASSIGSRVNTEAFF.

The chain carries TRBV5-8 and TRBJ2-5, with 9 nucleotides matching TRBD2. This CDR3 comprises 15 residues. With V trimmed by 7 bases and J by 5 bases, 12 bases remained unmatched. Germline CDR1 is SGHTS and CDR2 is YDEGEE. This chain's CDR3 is CASSSGGRAGETQYF. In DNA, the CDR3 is TGTGCCAGCTCCTCGGGCGGGAGGGCCGGTGAGACCCAGTACTTC.

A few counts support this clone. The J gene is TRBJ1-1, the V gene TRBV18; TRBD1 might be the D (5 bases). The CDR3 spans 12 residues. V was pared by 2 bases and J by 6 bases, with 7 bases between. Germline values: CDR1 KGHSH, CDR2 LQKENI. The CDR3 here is CASSPGAAEAFF. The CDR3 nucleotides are TGTGCCAGCTCACCAGGGGCGGCTGAAGCTTTCTTT. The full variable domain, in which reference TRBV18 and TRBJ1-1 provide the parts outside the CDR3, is NAGVMQNPRHLVRRRGQEARLRCSPMKGHSHVYWYRQLPEEGLKFMVYLQKENIIDESGMPKERFSAEFPKEGPSILRIQQVVRGDSAAYFCASSPGAAEAFFGQGTRLTVV.

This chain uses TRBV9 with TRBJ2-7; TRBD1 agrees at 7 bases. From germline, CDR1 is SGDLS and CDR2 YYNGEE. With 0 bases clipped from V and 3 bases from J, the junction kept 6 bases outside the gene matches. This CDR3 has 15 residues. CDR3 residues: CASSVGAGTDYEQYF. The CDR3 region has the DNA TGTGCCAGCAGCGTAGGGGCAGGGACAGACTACGAGCAGTACTTC. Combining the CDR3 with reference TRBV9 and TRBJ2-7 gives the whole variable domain DSGVTQTPKHLITATGQRVTLRCSPRSGDLSVYWYQQSLDQGLQFLIQYYNGEERAKGNILERFSAQQFPDLHSELNLSSLELGDSALYFCASSVGAGTDYEQYFGPGTRLTVT.

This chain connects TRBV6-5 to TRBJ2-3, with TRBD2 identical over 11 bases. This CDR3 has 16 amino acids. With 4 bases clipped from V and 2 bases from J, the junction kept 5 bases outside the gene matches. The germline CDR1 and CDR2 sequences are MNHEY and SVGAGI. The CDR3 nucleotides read TGTGCCAGCAGTTCCGGGACTAGCGGTTACACAGATACGCAGTATTTT. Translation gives CASSSGTSGYTDTQYF.

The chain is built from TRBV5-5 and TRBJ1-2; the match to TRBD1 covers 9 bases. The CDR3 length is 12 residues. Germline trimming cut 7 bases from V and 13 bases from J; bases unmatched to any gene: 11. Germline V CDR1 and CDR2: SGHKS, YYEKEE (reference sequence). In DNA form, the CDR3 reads TGTGCCAGCTCGAAGGGACAGGGTGAATTCACCTTC. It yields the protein CASSKGQGEFTF.

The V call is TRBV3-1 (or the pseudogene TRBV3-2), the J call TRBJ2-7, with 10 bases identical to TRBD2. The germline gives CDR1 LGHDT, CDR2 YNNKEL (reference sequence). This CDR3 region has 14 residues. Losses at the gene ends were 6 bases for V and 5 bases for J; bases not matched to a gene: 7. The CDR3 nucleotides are TGTGCCAGCAGATCAGCGGGAGGGGACCACGAGCAGTACTTC. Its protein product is CASRSAGGDHEQYF.

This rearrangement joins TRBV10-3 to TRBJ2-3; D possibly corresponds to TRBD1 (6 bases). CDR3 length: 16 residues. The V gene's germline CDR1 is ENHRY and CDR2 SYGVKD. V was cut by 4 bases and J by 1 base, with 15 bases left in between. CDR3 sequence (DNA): TGTGCCATCAGTGCAGAAACAGGGTGGGGCACAGATACGCAGTATTTT. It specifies CAISAETGWGTDTQYF.

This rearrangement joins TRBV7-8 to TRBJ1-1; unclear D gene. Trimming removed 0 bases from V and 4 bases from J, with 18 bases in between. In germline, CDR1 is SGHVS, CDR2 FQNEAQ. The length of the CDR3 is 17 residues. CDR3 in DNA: TGTGCCAGCAGCTTAGCGAGGGCAGGCACGTTGAGCACTGAAGCTTTCTTT. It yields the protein CASSLARAGTLSTEAFF.

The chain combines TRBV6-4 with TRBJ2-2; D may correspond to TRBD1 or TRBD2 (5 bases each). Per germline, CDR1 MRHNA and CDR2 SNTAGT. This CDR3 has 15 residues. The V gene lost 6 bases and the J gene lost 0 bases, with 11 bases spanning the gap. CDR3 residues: CASSRDLANTGELFF. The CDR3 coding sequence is TGTGCCAGCAGCCGGGACCTCGCGAACACCGGGGAGCTGTTTTTT.

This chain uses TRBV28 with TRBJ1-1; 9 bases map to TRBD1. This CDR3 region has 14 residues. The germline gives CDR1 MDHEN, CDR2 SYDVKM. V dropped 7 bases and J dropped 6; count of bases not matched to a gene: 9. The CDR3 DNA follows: TGTGCCAGCATGCTACAGGGGGCTTTCGCTGAAGCTTTCTTT. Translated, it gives CASMLQGAFAEAFF.

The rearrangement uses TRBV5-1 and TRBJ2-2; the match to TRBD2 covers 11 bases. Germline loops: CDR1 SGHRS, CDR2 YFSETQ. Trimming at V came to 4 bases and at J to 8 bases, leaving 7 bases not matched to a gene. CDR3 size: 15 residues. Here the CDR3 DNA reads TGCGCCAGCAGCGTACTAGCGGGAGAGAGGGGGGAGCTGTTTTTT. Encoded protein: CASSVLAGERGELFF. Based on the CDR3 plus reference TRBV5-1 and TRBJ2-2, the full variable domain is KAGVTQTPRYLIKTRGQQVTLSCSPISGHRSVSWYQQTPGQGLQFLFEYFSETQRNKGNFPGRFSGRQFSNSRSEMNVSTLELGDSALYLCASSVLAGERGELFFGEGSRLTVL.

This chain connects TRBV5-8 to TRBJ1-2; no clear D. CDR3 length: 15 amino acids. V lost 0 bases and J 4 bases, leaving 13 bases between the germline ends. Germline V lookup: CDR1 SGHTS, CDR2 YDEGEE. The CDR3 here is CASSLDLRWGYGYTF. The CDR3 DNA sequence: TGTGCCAGCAGCTTGGATCTCAGGTGGGGCTATGGCTACACCTTC.

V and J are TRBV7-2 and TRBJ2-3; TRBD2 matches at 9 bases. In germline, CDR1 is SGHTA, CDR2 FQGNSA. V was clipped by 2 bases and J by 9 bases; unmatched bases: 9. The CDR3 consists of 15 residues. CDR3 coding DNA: TGTGCCAGCAGCTTAAGGGTCCAGCGGGAGGAGACGCAGTATTTT. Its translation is CASSLRVQREETQYF.

This CDR3 is CASSHLQREAFF. In nucleotides, the CDR3 is TGTGCCAGCAGCCATTTACAGCGAGAAGCTTTCTTT. The chain links TRBV3-1 (or the pseudogene TRBV3-2) to TRBJ1-1; D gene ambiguous. Trimming shortened V by 3 bases and J by 8 bases, and 10 bases separated the two germline ends. Germline V gene data show CDR1 as LGHDT and CDR2 as YNNKEL (reference sequence). The CDR3 is made up of 12 amino acids.

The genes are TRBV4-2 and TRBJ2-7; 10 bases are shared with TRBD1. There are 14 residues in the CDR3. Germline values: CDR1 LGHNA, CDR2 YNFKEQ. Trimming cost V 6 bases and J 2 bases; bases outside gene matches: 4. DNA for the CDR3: TGTGCCAGCAGTCCAGGACAGGGGGCCTACGAGCAGTACTTC. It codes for CASSPGQGAYEQYF.

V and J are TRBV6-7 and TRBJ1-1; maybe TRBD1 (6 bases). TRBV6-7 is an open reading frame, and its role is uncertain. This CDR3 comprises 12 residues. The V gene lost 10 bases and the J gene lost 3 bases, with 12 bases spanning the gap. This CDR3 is CATPRGDTEAFF. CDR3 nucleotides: TGTGCCACCCCTAGGGGGGACACTGAAGCTTTCTTT.

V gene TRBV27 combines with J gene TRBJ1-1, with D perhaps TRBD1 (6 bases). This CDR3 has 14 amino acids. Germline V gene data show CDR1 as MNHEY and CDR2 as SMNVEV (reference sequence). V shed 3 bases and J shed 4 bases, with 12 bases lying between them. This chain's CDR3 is CASSFDRFATEAFF. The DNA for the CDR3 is TGTGCCAGCAGTTTTGACAGGTTTGCCACTGAAGCTTTCTTT.

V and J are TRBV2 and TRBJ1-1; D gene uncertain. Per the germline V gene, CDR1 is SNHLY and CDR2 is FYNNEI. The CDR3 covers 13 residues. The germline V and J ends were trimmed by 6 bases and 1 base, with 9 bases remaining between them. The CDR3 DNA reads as TGTGCCAGCAGAGTGTATGGGAACACTGAAGCTTTCTTT. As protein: CASRVYGNTEAFF. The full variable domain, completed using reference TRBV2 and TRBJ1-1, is EPEVTQTPSHQVTQMGQEVILRCVPISNHLYFYWYRQILGQKVEFLVSFYNNEISEKSEIFDDQFSVERPDGSNFTLKIRSTKLEDSAMYFCASRVYGNTEAFFGQGTRLTVV.

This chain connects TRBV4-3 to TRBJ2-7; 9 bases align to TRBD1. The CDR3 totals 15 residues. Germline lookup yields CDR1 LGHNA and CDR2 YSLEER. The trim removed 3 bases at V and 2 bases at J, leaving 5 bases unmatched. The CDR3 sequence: CASSQLTGGTYEQYF. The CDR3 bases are TGCGCCAGCAGCCAGCTGACAGGGGGTACCTACGAGCAGTACTTC.